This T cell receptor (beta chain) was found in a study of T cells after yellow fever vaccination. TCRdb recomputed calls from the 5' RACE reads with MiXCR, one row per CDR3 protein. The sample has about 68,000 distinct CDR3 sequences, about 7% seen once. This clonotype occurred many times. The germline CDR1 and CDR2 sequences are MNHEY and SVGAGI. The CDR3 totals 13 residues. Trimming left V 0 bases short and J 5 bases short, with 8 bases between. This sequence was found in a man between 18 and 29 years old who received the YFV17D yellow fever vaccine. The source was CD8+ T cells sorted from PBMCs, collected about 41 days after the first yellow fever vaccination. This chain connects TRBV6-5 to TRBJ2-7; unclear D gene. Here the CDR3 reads CASSYSSRDEQYF. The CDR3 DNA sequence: TGTGCCAGCAGTTACTCGAGTAGGGACGAGCAGTACTTC.